The present entry profiles one T cell receptor beta chain with its context. The sample contains more than one DNA sequence encoding this CDR3. The data were taken from a study of T cell responses to AZD1222 COVID-19 vaccine. Study-level information: Both about-4-week and about-12-week second-dose recipients were combined.

Sequenced by immunoSEQ multiplex PCR; TCRdb stores in-frame clones only, minus some. The data contain some 100,000 clones, approximately 87% of them seen just once; the ten biggest clones take up about 3.5%. This receptor was obtained from an adult in good health. This material consisted of peripheral blood, taken on day 0 of AZD1222 vaccination.

The CDR3 DNA reads TGTGCCAGCAGCTCTCGGGGGGACGGCTACACCTTC. It yields the protein CASSSRGDGYTF. This rearrangement joins TRBV11-1 to TRBJ1-2, with a possible D match to TRBD1 (5 bases). This CDR3 region has 12 residues. From germline, CDR1 is SGHAT and CDR2 FQDESV (reference sequence). Deletions cut 4 bases from V and 8 bases from J, with 11 bases between.